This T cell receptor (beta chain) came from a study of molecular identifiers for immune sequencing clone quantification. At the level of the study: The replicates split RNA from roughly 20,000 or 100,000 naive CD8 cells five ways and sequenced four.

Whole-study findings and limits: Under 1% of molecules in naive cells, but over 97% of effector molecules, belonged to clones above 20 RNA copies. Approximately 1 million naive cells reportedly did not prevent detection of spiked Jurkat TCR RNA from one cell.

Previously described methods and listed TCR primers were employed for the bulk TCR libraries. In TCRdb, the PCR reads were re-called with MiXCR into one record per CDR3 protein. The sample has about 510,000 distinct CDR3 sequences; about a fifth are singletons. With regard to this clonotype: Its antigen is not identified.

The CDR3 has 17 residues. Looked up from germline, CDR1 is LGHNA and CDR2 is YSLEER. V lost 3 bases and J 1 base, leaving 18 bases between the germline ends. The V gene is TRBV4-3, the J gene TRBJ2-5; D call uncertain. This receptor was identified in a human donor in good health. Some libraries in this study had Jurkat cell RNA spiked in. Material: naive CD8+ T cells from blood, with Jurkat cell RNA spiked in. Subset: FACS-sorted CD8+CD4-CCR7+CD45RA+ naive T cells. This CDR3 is CASSHKMVMDFQETQYF. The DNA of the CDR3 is TGCGCCAGCAGCCACAAGATGGTGATGGATTTCCAAGAGACCCAGTACTTC.